Listed below are T cell receptor beta chains from one sample, sequenced in a study of blood T cells in healthy people across ages. MiXCR, run by TCRdb on the 5' RACE reads, gives a single entry per CDR3 protein. This repertoire shows hundreds of thousands of distinct CDR3 sequences, 45% to 50% found once; its top ten account for around a third. The sequenced sample consisted of blood. These receptors all come from an older woman in good health. Each CDR3 is given without its conserved first and last residue. The size of a clone is reported for some rows only, either as once, few or many, or as a class for expanded clones.

>TRBV5-1|-
ASSLSTIPSYEQY
>TRBV29-1|many
SVDSGTRGYEQY
>TRBV4-3|-
ASSQGVQILNTEAF
>TRBV7-2|-
ASSLETGETQY
>TRBV20-1|few
SARHQAHTEAF
>TRBV20-1|-
SARGERGDPPTNEKLF
>TRBV29-1|once
SVEDGETFVSGKGPF
>TRBV6-5|few
ASSYLGRGETQY
>TRBV29-1|-
SARAGAETQY
>TRBV5-1|-
ASSSSGRAGNGELF
>TRBV10-3|-
AIRPGEYQPQH